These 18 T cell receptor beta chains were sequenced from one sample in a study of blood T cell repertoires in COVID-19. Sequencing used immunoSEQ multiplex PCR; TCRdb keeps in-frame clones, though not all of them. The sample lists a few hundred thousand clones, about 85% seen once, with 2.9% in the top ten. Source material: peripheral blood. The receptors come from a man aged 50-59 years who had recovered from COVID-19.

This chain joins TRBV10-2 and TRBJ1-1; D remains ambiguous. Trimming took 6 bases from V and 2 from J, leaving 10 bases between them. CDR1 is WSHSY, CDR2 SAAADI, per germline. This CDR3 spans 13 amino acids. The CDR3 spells CASRVTENTEAFF. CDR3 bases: TGCGCCAGCAGGGTAACAGAAAACACTGAAGCTTTCTTT.

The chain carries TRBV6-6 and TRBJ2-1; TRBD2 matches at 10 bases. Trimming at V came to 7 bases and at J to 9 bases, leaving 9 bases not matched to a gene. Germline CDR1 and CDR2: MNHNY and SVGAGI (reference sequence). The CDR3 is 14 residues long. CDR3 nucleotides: TGTGCCAGCAACCTAGCGGGAGCTCGTGGTGAGCAGTTCTTC. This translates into CASNLAGARGEQFF.

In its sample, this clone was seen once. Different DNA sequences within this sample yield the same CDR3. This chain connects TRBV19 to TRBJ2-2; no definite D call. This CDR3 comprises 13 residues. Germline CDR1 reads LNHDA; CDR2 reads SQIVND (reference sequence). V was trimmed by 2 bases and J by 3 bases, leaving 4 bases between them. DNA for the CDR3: TGTGCCAGTAGTATACTCTACACCGGGGAGCTGTTTTTT. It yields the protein CASSILYTGELFF.

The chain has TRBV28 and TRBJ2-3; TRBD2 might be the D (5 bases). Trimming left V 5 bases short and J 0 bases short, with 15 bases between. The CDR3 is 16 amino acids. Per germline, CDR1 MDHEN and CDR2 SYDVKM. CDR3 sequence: CASSPVVASSTDTQYF. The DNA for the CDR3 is TGTGCCAGCAGTCCCGTGGTGGCTAGCAGCACAGATACGCAGTATTTT.

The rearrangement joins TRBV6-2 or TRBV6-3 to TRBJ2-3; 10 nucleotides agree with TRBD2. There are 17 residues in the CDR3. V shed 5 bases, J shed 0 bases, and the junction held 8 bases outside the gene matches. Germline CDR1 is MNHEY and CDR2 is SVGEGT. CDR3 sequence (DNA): TGTGCCAGCAGTCTAGCGGGAGAGTCCGCTAGCACAGATACGCAGTATTTT. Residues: CASSLAGESASTDTQYF.

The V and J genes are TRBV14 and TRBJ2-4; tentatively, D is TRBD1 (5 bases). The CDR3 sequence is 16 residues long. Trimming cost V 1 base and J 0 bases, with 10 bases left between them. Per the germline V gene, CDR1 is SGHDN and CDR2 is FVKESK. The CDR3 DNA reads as TGTGCCAGCAGCCAAGGACAGCTAAGAGCCAAAAACATTCAGTACTTC. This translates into CASSQGQLRAKNIQYF.

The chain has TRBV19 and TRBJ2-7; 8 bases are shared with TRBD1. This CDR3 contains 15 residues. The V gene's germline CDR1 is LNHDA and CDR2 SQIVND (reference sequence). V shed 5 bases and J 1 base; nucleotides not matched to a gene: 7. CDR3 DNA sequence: TGTGCCAGTAGTCTCCCGGGACAGGCATCCTACGAGCAGTACTTC. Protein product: CASSLPGQASYEQYF.

Here the CDR3 reads CASSYDRGLSNEKLFF. Written as DNA, the CDR3 is TGTGCCAGCAGTTATGACAGGGGGCTATCCAATGAAAAACTGTTTTTT. The chain has TRBV6-5 and TRBJ1-4, with TRBD1 matching 10 bases. V gave up 3 bases and J gave up 5 bases; unmatched junction bases: 6. Germline V gene data show CDR1 as MNHEY and CDR2 as SVGAGI. This CDR3 has 16 amino acids.

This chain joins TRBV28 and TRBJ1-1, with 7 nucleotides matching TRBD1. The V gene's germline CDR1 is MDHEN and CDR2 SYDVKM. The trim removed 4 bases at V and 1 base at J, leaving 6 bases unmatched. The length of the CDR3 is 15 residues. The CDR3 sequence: CASSWIGTENTEAFF. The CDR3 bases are TGTGCCAGCAGTTGGATAGGGACAGAGAACACTGAAGCTTTCTTT. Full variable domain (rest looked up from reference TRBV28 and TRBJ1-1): DVKVTQSSRYLVKRTGEKVFLECVQDMDHENMFWYRQDPGLGLRLIYFSYDVKMKEKGDIPEGYSVSREKKERFSLILESASTNQTSMYLCASSWIGTENTEAFFGQGTRLTVV.

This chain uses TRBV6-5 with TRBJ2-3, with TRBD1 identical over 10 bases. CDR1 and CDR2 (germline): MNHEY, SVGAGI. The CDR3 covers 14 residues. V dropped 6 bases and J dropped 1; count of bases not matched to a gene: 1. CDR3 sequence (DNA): TGTGCCAGCAGGACAGGGGGCGGCACAGATACGCAGTATTTT. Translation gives CASRTGGGTDTQYF.

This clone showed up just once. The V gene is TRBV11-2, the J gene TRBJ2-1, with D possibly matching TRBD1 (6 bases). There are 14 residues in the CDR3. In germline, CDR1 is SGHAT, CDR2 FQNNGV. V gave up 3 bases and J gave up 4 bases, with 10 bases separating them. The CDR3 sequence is CASSFRDIYNEQFF. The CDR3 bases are TGTGCCAGCAGCTTCCGGGACATTTACAATGAGCAGTTCTTC.

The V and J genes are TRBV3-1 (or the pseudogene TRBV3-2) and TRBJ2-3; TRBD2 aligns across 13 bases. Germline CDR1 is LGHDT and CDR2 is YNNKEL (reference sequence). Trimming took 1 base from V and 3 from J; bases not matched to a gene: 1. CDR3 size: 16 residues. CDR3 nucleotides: TGTGCCAGCAGCCAAGTACTAGCGGGAGGGACAGATACGCAGTATTTT. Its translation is CASSQVLAGGTDTQYF.

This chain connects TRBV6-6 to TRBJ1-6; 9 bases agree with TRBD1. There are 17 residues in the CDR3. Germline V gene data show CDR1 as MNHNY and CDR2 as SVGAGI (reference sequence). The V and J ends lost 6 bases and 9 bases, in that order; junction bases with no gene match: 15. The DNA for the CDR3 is TGTGCCAGCAGCCGATTTCGATTGGGACAGGGAGGTTCACCCCTCCACTTT. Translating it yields CASSRFRLGQGGSPLHF.

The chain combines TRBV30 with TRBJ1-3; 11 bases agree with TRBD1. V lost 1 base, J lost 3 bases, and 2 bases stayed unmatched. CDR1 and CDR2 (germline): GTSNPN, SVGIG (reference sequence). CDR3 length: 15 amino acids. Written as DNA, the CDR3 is TGTGCCTGGAGTGCGGACAGGGGGCATGGAAACACCATATATTTT. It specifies CAWSADRGHGNTIYF.

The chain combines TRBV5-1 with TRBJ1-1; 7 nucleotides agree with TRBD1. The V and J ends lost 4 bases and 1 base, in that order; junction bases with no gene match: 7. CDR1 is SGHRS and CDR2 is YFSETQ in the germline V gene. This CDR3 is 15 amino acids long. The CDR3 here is CASSDGTVRNTEAFF. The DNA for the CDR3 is TGCGCCAGCAGCGATGGGACAGTTCGGAACACTGAAGCTTTCTTT.

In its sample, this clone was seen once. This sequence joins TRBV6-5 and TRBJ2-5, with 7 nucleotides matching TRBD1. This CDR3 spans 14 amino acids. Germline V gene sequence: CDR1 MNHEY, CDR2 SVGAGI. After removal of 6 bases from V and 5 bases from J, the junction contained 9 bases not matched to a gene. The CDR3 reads CASSKQGSGETQYF. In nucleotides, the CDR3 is TGTGCCAGCAGCAAACAGGGGTCGGGTGAGACCCAGTACTTC.

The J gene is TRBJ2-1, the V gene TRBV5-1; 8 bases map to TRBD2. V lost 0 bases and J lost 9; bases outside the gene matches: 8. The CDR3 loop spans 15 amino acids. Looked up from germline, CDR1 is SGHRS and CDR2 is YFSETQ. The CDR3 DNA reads TGCGCCAGCAGCTTGGTCAGCGGGAGTCTAACTGAGCAGTTCTTC. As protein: CASSLVSGSLTEQFF.

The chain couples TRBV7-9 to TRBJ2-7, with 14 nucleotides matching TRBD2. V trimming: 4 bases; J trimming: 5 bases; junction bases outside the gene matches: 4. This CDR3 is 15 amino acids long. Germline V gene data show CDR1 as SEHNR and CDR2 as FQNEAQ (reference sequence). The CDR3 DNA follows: TGTGCCAGCAGCTCGACTAGCGGGAGGGCCCACGAGCAGTACTTC. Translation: CASSSTSGRAHEQYF. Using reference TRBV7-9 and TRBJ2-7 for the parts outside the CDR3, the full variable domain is DTGVSQNPRHKITKRGQNVTFRCDPISEHNRLYWYRQTLGQGPEFLTYFQNEAQLEKSRLLSDRFSAERPKGSFSTLEIQRTEQGDSAMYLCASSSTSGRAHEQYFGPGTRLTVT.